What follows are 25 T cell receptor beta chains derived from one specimen sequenced in a study of OX40 agonist ivuxolimab in advanced cancers. The library was generated by the immunoSEQ multiplex PCR assay. Here the immuneACCESS table is served through TCRdb, limited to in-frame sequences with V and J called. Missing clones are a known gap in these copies; in checked studies unresolved V genes cover under half, and the rest lacks a known reason. This sample is represented by tens of thousands of clones; around 85% of them were singletons. Approximately 5% of the sample is held by the ten biggest clonotypes. The material was CD4+ or CD8+ T cells sorted from blood, obtained in a trial of the OX40 agonist ivuxolimab. Every receptor here comes from an adult with an advanced solid tumor such as melanoma, head and neck, liver or kidney cancer.

The CDR3 loop is CASRGYEESSSYEQYF. CDR3 in DNA: TGTGCCAGCAGGGGGTATGAAGAGTCGAGCTCCTACGAGCAGTACTTC. V is TRBV27 and J is TRBJ2-5; the D is unclear. The J call could be wrong; TRBJ2-7 is a better fit for the DNA end. There are 16 residues in the CDR3. Per germline, CDR1 MNHEY and CDR2 SMNVEV (reference sequence).

A single count supports this clone. This chain joins TRBV7-2 and TRBJ2-5, with D possibly matching TRBD2 (5 bases). Germline V gene sequence: CDR1 SGHTA, CDR2 FQGNSA. This CDR3 comprises 13 residues. Trimming removed 0 bases from V and 5 bases from J, with 7 bases in between. The CDR3 sequence: CASSLAREETQYF. As DNA, the CDR3 is TGTGCCAGCAGCTTAGCTAGGGAGGAGACCCAGTACTTC.

The chain is built from TRBV10-3 and TRBJ2-5, with 7 bases identical to TRBD1. The junction had 8 bases not matched to a gene; V was cut back by 4 bases and J by 0 bases. This CDR3 contains 16 residues. Germline CDR1 ENHRY, CDR2 SYGVKD. This chain's CDR3 is CAISGPGQLNQETQYF. As DNA, the CDR3 is TGTGCCATCAGTGGCCCGGGACAGTTAAACCAAGAGACCCAGTACTTC.

The chain couples TRBV2 to TRBJ2-5; D is unresolved. The J call is in doubt because the DNA end fits TRBJ2-7 better. In germline, CDR1 is SNHLY, CDR2 FYNNEI. The CDR3 sequence is 10 residues long. As DNA, the CDR3 is TGTGCCAGCGGCCATTACGAGCAGTACTTC. This encodes CASGHYEQYF.

This chain links TRBV11-3 with TRBJ2-2; TRBD2 matches 9 bases. Germline V gene lookup returns CDR1 SGHNT and CDR2 YENEEA. With 1 base clipped from V and 5 bases from J, the junction kept 5 bases outside the gene matches. The CDR3 loop spans 16 amino acids. CDR3 coding DNA: TGTGCCAGCAGCTTAGGACTAGCGGAGCTTACCGGGGAGCTGTTTTTT. It yields the protein CASSLGLAELTGELFF.

This clone was found a few times. The same CDR3 arises from other DNA sequences in this sample as well. The V gene is TRBV2, the J gene TRBJ2-2; 7 bases fit TRBD1. This CDR3 comprises 13 residues. Germline CDR1 SNHLY, CDR2 FYNNEI. Germline trimming cut 5 bases from V and 6 bases from J; bases unmatched to any gene: 3. CDR3 nucleotide sequence: TGTGCCAGCAGTTATACAGGGGCCGGGGAGCTGTTTTTT. This gives the protein CASSYTGAGELFF. The full variable domain, completed using reference TRBV2 and TRBJ2-2, is EPEVTQTPSHQVTQMGQEVILRCVPISNHLYFYWYRQILGQKVEFLVSFYNNEISEKSEIFDDQFSVERPDGSNFTLKIRSTKLEDSAMYFCASSYTGAGELFFGEGSRLTVL.

This clone was counted once. This sequence joins TRBV6-1 and TRBJ1-2, with TRBD1 identical over 8 bases. The length of the CDR3 is 15 residues. Germline CDR1 is MNHNS and CDR2 is SASEGT. Trimming removed 4 bases from V and 0 bases from J; junction bases left unmatched: 4. CDR3 DNA: TGTGCCAGCAGTGCGTGGACAGGGTCTAACTATGGCTACACCTTC. The encoded protein is CASSAWTGSNYGYTF.

The rearrangement links TRBV7-9 to TRBJ1-5; D not resolved. Germline V lookup: CDR1 SEHNR, CDR2 FQNEAQ (reference sequence). V lost 1 base and J lost 1, with 8 bases in between. The CDR3 length is 15 residues. The CDR3 DNA reads TGTGCCAGCAGCTTAGACAGCCCAAGCAATCAGCCCCAGCATTTT. It specifies CASSLDSPSNQPQHF.

The chain uses TRBV7-9 and TRBJ2-2; no definite D call. In germline, CDR1 is SEHNR, CDR2 FQNEAQ (reference sequence). This CDR3 is 14 amino acids long. V was clipped by 5 bases and J by 4 bases, with 11 bases between them. The CDR3 bases are TGTGCCAGCAGCCCCACTCCGATCACCGGGGAGCTGTTTTTT. Amino acids: CASSPTPITGELFF.

The chain couples TRBV7-2 to TRBJ1-5; the match to TRBD1 covers 9 bases. CDR1 SGHTA and CDR2 FQGNSA come from the germline V gene. Trimming cost V 1 base and J 6 bases; bases outside gene matches: 4. CDR3 length: 15 amino acids. CDR3 coding DNA: TGTGCCAGCAGCTTAGGGGACAGGGTTTCTCAGCCCCAGCATTTT. It encodes CASSLGDRVSQPQHF.

J is TRBJ2-2 and V is TRBV7-6; D is uncertain. Germline lookup yields CDR1 SGHVS and CDR2 FNYEAQ. Trimming took off 3 bases at V and 9 bases at J, with 8 bases between the two ends. This CDR3 has 12 amino acids. The CDR3 loop reads CASSFTTRELFF. The CDR3 DNA sequence: TGTGCCAGCAGCTTCACTACCCGGGAGCTGTTTTTT.

This chain uses TRBV4-1 with TRBJ1-1; D not resolved. CDR1 and CDR2 from the germline V gene are MGHRA and YSYEKL. Deletions cut 1 base from V and 1 base from J, with 4 bases between. This CDR3 contains 13 residues. The CDR3 region is CASSQAQNTEAFF. The DNA of the CDR3 is TGCGCCAGCAGCCAAGCACAGAACACTGAAGCTTTCTTT.

This sequence joins TRBV2 and TRBJ1-5; no firm D call. Germline V lookup: CDR1 SNHLY, CDR2 FYNNEI. This CDR3 spans 12 amino acids. With 5 bases removed from V and 7 bases from J, the gap between germline ends came to 9 bases. The CDR3 sequence is CASSRDRQPQHF. As DNA, the CDR3 is TGTGCCAGCAGTCGGGATCGACAGCCCCAGCATTTT.

The table lists this clone with a few counts. This chain links TRBV2 with TRBJ1-2; 10 nucleotides match TRBD1. Germline trimming cut 8 bases from V and 4 bases from J; bases unmatched to any gene: 7. This CDR3 has 14 amino acids. Per the germline V gene, CDR1 is SNHLY and CDR2 is FYNNEI. CDR3 sequence (DNA): TGTGCCAGCGGCCGGGACAGGGGCACCTATGGCTACACCTTC. Protein: CASGRDRGTYGYTF. Together with reference TRBV2 and TRBJ1-2, the CDR3 gives the full variable domain: EPEVTQTPSHQVTQMGQEVILRCVPISNHLYFYWYRQILGQKVEFLVSFYNNEISEKSEIFDDQFSVERPDGSNFTLKIRSTKLEDSAMYFCASGRDRGTYGYTFGSGTRLTVV.

Worth noting for this clone: At one end the junction does not follow the germline gene, possibly because of a read error. This chain links TRBV19 with TRBJ1-4, with 10 nucleotides matching TRBD1. Germline values: CDR1 LNHDA, CDR2 SQIVND (reference sequence). This CDR3 has 15 amino acids. The CDR3 here is CASRIGTGDREKLFF. In nucleotides, the CDR3 is TGTGCCAGTAGGATAGGGACAGGGGATCGGGAAAAACTGTTTTTT.

A single count supports this clone. The chain recombines TRBV11-3 with TRBJ2-7, with a weak D call TRBD1 (7 bases). Trimming shortened V by 2 bases and J by 6 bases, and 20 bases separated the two germline ends. Germline CDR1 is SGHNT and CDR2 is YENEEA. The CDR3 sequence is 16 residues long. Here the CDR3 reads CASSLSPNTEGAEQYF. The DNA for the CDR3 is TGTGCCAGCAGCTTATCCCCGAACACGGAGGGGGCCGAGCAGTACTTC.

The J gene is TRBJ2-1, the V gene TRBV5-1, with D possibly being TRBD1 (5 bases). Deletions cut 3 bases from V and 6 bases from J, with 10 bases between. The CDR3 spans 13 residues. Looked up from germline, CDR1 is SGHRS and CDR2 is YFSETQ. The CDR3 is CASSSGAGNEQFF. DNA for the CDR3: TGCGCCAGCAGCTCTGGGGCTGGCAATGAGCAGTTCTTC. Looking up the rest from reference TRBV5-1 and TRBJ2-1 gives the full variable domain: KAGVTQTPRYLIKTRGQQVTLSCSPISGHRSVSWYQQTPGQGLQFLFEYFSETQRNKGNFPGRFSGRQFSNSRSEMNVSTLELGDSALYLCASSSGAGNEQFFGPGTRLTVL.

The V and J genes are TRBV25-1 and TRBJ1-6; D remains unclear. Looked up from germline, CDR1 is MGHDK and CDR2 is SYGVNS. The CDR3 is made up of 16 amino acids. Trimming removed 3 bases at V and 4 bases at J, with 13 bases between. As DNA, the CDR3 is TGTGCCAGCAGTGAGTCTACTATAGGATATAATTCACCCCTCCACTTT. Translation: CASSESTIGYNSPLHF.

The chain couples TRBV29-1 to TRBJ2-1, with 13 bases fitting TRBD2. CDR3 size: 13 residues. The trim removed 4 bases at V and 7 bases at J, leaving 1 base unmatched. Germline loops: CDR1 SQVTM, CDR2 ANQGSEA. The CDR3, as DNA: TGCAGCGTTGGACTAGCGGGAGGAAATGAGCAGTTCTTC. Translated: CSVGLAGGNEQFF.

The chain uses TRBV7-9 and TRBJ2-1, with D maybe TRBD2 (6 bases). V gave up 2 bases and J gave up 5 bases, with 7 bases separating them. Germline values: CDR1 SEHNR, CDR2 FQNEAQ (reference sequence). The CDR3 contains 13 residues. The CDR3 DNA reads as TGTGCCAGCAGCTTACGGGAGAACAATGAGCAGTTCTTC. This encodes CASSLRENNEQFF.

The chain is built from TRBV18 and TRBJ1-1, with D tentatively TRBD1 (5 bases). Germline CDR1 and CDR2: KGHSH and LQKENI. The ends were cut back, 3 bases at V and 4 bases at J, with 18 bases in the middle. The CDR3 loop spans 16 amino acids. Here the CDR3 reads CASSPLAPRGGTEAFF. DNA of the CDR3: TGTGCCAGCTCACCGCTAGCCCCGAGGGGCGGCACTGAAGCTTTCTTT.

V gene TRBV5-1 combines with J gene TRBJ2-4; D gene uncertain. V shed 0 bases and J shed 0 bases, with 13 bases lying between them. Per germline, CDR1 SGHRS and CDR2 YFSETQ. The CDR3 has 17 amino acids. The CDR3 nucleotides are TGCGCCAGCAGCTTGGCGGGCGGTGAGATAGCCAAAAACATTCAGTACTTC. This encodes CASSLAGGEIAKNIQYF.

The genes are TRBV19 and TRBJ1-5; the D gene is possibly TRBD1 (5 bases). Germline V gene sequence: CDR1 LNHDA, CDR2 SQIVND (reference sequence). The CDR3 sequence is 12 residues long. The germline V and J ends were trimmed by 11 bases and 5 bases, with 13 bases remaining between them. This CDR3 reads CAAGQGDQPQHF. CDR3 nucleotides: TGTGCCGCCGGCCAGGGCGATCAGCCCCAGCATTTT.

This rearrangement joins TRBV11-3 to TRBJ2-4; D is perhaps TRBD1 (6 bases). This CDR3 region has 14 residues. Trimming took off 1 base at V and 6 bases at J, with 10 bases between the two ends. Per the germline V gene, CDR1 is SGHNT and CDR2 is YENEEA. In DNA, the CDR3 is TGTGCCAGCAGCTTAGGGACAGAGACAAACATTCAGTACTTC. It translates to CASSLGTETNIQYF.

The CDR3 DNA reads TGTGCCAGTAGCTGGGGACCAAGCTCCTACAATGAGCAGTTCTTC. Amino acids: CASSWGPSSYNEQFF. This rearrangement joins TRBV19 to TRBJ2-1; D tentatively reads TRBD1 or TRBD2 (5 bases each). CDR3 size: 15 residues. V lost 6 bases, J lost 0 bases, and 12 bases lay in between. CDR1 is LNHDA, CDR2 SQIVND, per germline (reference sequence).